This T cell receptor beta chain was documented in a study of cytomegalovirus exposure and HLA in healthy donors. The V end lost 4 bases, the J end lost 0 bases, and 10 bases lay between the germline ends. Germline V gene data show CDR1 as LNHDA and CDR2 as SQIVND (reference sequence). CDR3 size: 14 residues. Both 60 Vbeta primers and 13 Jbeta primers went into the PCR. Using immunoSEQ multiplex PCR, the repertoire was profiled, and TCRdb retains in-frame clones only, with some absent. The data show 200,000 to 250,000 clones, about 80% seen once. The source is a woman aged 60 to 75 in good health and CMV-seropositive. The sample comprised PBMCs. The gene calls are TRBV19 and TRBJ2-7; D uncertain. Here the CDR3 reads CASSTGPASYEQYF. The CDR3 DNA is TGTGCCAGTAGTACAGGCCCCGCCTCCTACGAGCAGTACTTC. Complete variable domain (other parts from reference TRBV19 and TRBJ2-7): DGGITQSPKYLFRKEGQNVTLSCEQNLNHDAMYWYRQDPGQGLRLIYYSQIVNDFQKGDIAEGYSVSREKKESFPLTVTSAQKNPTAFYLCASSTGPASYEQYFGPGTRLTVT.